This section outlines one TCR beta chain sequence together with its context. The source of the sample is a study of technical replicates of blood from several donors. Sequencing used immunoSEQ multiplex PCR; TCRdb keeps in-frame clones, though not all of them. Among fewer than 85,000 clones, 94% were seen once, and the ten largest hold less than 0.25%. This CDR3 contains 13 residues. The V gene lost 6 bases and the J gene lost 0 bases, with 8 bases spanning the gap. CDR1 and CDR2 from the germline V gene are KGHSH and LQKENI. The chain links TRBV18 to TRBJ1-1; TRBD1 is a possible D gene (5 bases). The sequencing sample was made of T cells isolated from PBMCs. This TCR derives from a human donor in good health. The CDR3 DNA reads TGTGCCAGCTCCGACAGTCTGAACACTGAAGCTTTCTTT. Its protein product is CASSDSLNTEAFF.